A selection of T cell receptor beta chains follows, all from one sample in a study of blood T cell repertoires in COVID-19. Libraries were prepared by immunoSEQ multiplex PCR; TCRdb keeps only in-frame clonotypes and omits some of them. The table records 350,000 to 450,000 clones, roughly 90% of them present only once. The sample was PBMCs or T cells enriched from blood (not recorded which). These receptors all come from a woman in her 30s who had recovered from COVID-19. Each CDR3 is given without its conserved first and last residue.

J gene,V gene,CDR3 protein
TRBJ2-1,TRBV6-5,ATTRTTTYNEQF
TRBJ1-6,TRBV6-5,ASSSGTYSPLH
TRBJ1-3,TRBV11-2,ASSTGVIGNTIY
TRBJ2-7,TRBV29-1,SARGQAGYEQY
TRBJ1-2,TRBV5-1,ASSFKQGPYGYT
TRBJ1-3,TRBV30,AWSKITGGGNTIY
TRBJ2-2,TRBV27,ASSPKRGILTGELF
TRBJ2-2,TRBV7-2,ASSPYGGGTGELF
TRBJ2-5,TRBV13,ASSLVGLAGREETQY
TRBJ1-4,TRBV30,AWTPGTQDEKLF
TRBJ1-3,TRBV2,ASNPNGGYNTIY
TRBJ2-7,TRBV27,ASSPSVTYEQY
TRBJ2-5,TRBV27,ASSFLGGETQY
TRBJ2-5,TRBV5-4,ASSLGASGSETQY
TRBJ1-2,TRBV5-1,ASSPGQGYESYGYT
TRBJ2-1,TRBV20-1,SARDGSEQF
TRBJ1-1,TRBV4-2,ASSQQEVPNTEAF
TRBJ2-7,TRBV11-2,ASNPTGISYEQY
TRBJ2-7,TRBV7-7,ASSKDRGYEQY
TRBJ2-7,TRBV10-3,AISESGRGYEQY
TRBJ1-2,TRBV30,AWGTGGTNYGYT
TRBJ2-5,TRBV7-3,ASSSDARGTQY
TRBJ2-3,TRBV5-1,ASSLARLAGTDTQY
TRBJ1-2,TRBV7-2,ASSPGHRVYGYT
TRBJ1-3,TRBV29-1,SVLTGMNTIY
TRBJ1-2,TRBV7-2,ASSFTGGGYT
TRBJ1-4,TRBV5-4,ASSPDRKENEKLF
TRBJ1-4,TRBV30,AWSGEAVREKLF
TRBJ1-6,TRBV2,ASSEGLSPLH
TRBJ1-5,TRBV6-5,ASSRGGQPQH
TRBJ1-2,TRBV7-9,ASSLEASGGGYT
TRBJ2-5,TRBV7-9,ASSQLATQY
TRBJ1-6,TRBV11-1,ASSFHSSSPLH
TRBJ2-1,TRBV30,AWTTGTSGAYNEQF
TRBJ1-6,TRBV20-1,SASASGTDYSPLH
TRBJ1-1,TRBV27,ASSLIQGTPEAF
TRBJ2-3,TRBV27,ASSLLTLAGGTDTQY
TRBJ2-2,TRBV9,ASSVDSGDSTGELF
TRBJ2-3,TRBV7-6,ASSLAFGGRDTQY
TRBJ1-2,TRBV11-2,ASSFNLGRRDGYT
TRBJ2-2,TRBV19,ASSVTRGNTGELF
TRBJ2-1,TRBV12-3/TRBV12-4,ASRESTRLEQF
TRBJ1-1,TRBV2,ASTGQADEAF
TRBJ2-3,TRBV20-1,SASDPSRDTQY
TRBJ1-3,TRBV6-5,ASRIDRDRNTIY